This paragraph reports one T cell receptor (beta chain). Its antigen is unknown. No much larger clone is present one base from it, and per-base qualities are unavailable. The data originate from a study of blood T cell repertoires in COVID-19 (dated by TCRdb to about 2020). As for the study more broadly: Collaborator samples came from the United States, Italy and Spain and covered acute and convalescent phases of COVID-19. The prospective study material was composed of cDNA or gDNA derived from T cells, B-cell-depleted T cells, or PBMCs. Deeply sampled blood TCRbeta repertoires from subjects exposed to, actively infected with, or recovered from COVID-19 were included in the dataset. A freely available public database, intended as a resource for researchers studying the immune response to SARS-CoV-2, is where the repertoires were released. The samples were drawn from the first 160 participants of the ongoing ImmuneRACE study and from 1,200 or so subjects provided by 6 global collaborators. A de-identified subject ID, COVID-19 status, age in years and sex were almost always included in the sample metadata. Where available, HLA class I and class II types were obtained from metadata supplied by the sample provider rather than from assay-based typing.

Collaborating institutions collected whole blood in K2EDTA tubes following their own protocols. Collaborator samples were shipped for TCRbeta analysis as frozen whole blood, isolated PBMCs, or DNA extracted from either sample type. The immunoSEQ Assay, a bias-controlled multiplex PCR, was used to amplify TCRbeta CDR3 regions from genomic DNA. The paper's data handling went like this. Within the assay, amplification of reference gene primers was used to estimate how many nucleated cells each sample contained. Sequence reads were collapsed and filtered to measure the absolute abundance of every unique TCRbeta CDR3 rearrangement. For each sample, productive Simpson clonality was calculated as the square root of Simpson's diversity index over productive rearrangements. What TCRdb holds here is the immuneACCESS table cut down to in-frame rearrangements. Part of the clones is not present; checked against another copy, under half of the missing clones reflect an unresolved V gene, and the others are unexplained. From that table come the V and J calls and clone size; the DNA was used to work out D and trimming. Here the sample has tens of thousands of clones; 82% occur a single time. More than 9% of the sample is taken by the ten largest.

Beyond this particular receptor, the publication reports: How much clinical and demographic metadata was included differed by source and by participant, and the metadata was provided uncurated.

The TCR originated in a man aged 55 to 70 with acute or convalescent COVID-19. The sequenced material came from peripheral blood.

The sequenced DNA is TGTGCCAGCAAATCACCGGACAGAGGGGGTGGCTACACCTTC. Its amino acids are CASKSPDRGGGYTF. The V gene is TRBV2 and the J gene is TRBJ1-2; a tentative D match to TRBD1 spans 6 bases. V sheds 7 bases and J sheds 7 bases, leaving 19 bases between their ends. Counted from cysteine to phenylalanine, this CDR3 has 14 amino acids. Just the 42-base CDR3 DNA is kept, in frame starting at base 1. Per the germline V gene, SNHLY is the CDR1 and FYNNEI is the CDR2.